This is a list of T cell receptor beta chains from one sample in a study of glioma-infiltrating T cells. TCRdb re-called the multiplex PCR reads through MiXCR, storing one row per CDR3 protein. The sample shows 17,000 or so distinct CDR3 sequences, nearly 60% of them seen only once. The material sequenced was glioma tissue, nonneoplastic brain tissue, or PBMCs (not recorded which). The origin of the receptors is a human donor with low-grade glioma or glioblastoma, undergoing nonglioma brain surgery, or in good health (not recorded which). CDR3s include the opening cysteine and the closing phenylalanine or tryptophan. The D gene is left open where the match is weak. The size field is filled for only some rows; it gives once, few, many or a size class.

D gene: .; clone size: .; J gene: TRBJ1-5; V gene: TRBV7-9; CDR3 protein: CASSLTGEQPQHF; CDR3 DNA: TGTGCCAGCAGCTTGACAGGCGAACAGCCCCAGCATTTT
D gene: TRBD1; clone size: .; J gene: TRBJ1-1; V gene: TRBV6-2/TRBV6-3; CDR3 protein: CASSYSLDRGKAFF; CDR3 DNA: TGTGCCAGCAGTTACTCTCTAGACAGGGGCAAAGCTTTCTTT
D gene: TRBD2; clone size: .; J gene: TRBJ2-3; V gene: TRBV6-2/TRBV6-3; CDR3 protein: CASSDLQGGLTDTQYF; CDR3 DNA: TGTGCCAGCAGTGACCTCCAGGGAGGGCTCACAGATACGCAGTATTTT
D gene: .; clone size: .; J gene: TRBJ1-5; V gene: TRBV28; CDR3 protein: CASSAWGGLNQPQHF; CDR3 DNA: TGTGCCAGCAGTGCCTGGGGGGGCCTCAATCAGCCCCAGCATTTT
D gene: .; clone size: .; J gene: TRBJ1-1; V gene: TRBV24-1; CDR3 protein: CASRPSGGSTEAFF; CDR3 DNA: TGTGCCAGCAGACCTTCCGGGGGAAGCACTGAAGCTTTCTTT
D gene: .; clone size: once; J gene: TRBJ1-2; V gene: TRBV6-1; CDR3 protein: CASSPSTGSGYTF; CDR3 DNA: TGTGCCAGCAGTCCTTCGACGGGCTCGGGCTACACCTTC
D gene: .; clone size: .; J gene: TRBJ1-2; V gene: TRBV20-1; CDR3 protein: CSAENRARSYGYTF; CDR3 DNA: TGCAGTGCTGAGAACAGGGCGAGGAGCTATGGCTACACCTTC
D gene: .; clone size: many; J gene: TRBJ1-5; V gene: TRBV20-1; CDR3 protein: CSAFRGAANQPQHF; CDR3 DNA: TGCAGTGCTTTCAGAGGGGCGGCAAATCAGCCCCAGCATTTT
D gene: .; clone size: medium-sized; J gene: TRBJ2-7; V gene: TRBV6-2/TRBV6-3; CDR3 protein: CASSYSEGVPWEQYF; CDR3 DNA: TGTGCCAGCAGTTACTCGGAAGGGGTCCCATGGGAGCAGTACTTC
D gene: .; clone size: .; J gene: TRBJ1-2; V gene: TRBV5-1; CDR3 protein: CASSLRTQNYGYTF; CDR3 DNA: TGCGCCAGCAGCCTCCGGACGCAGAACTATGGCTACACCTTC
D gene: TRBD2; clone size: few; J gene: TRBJ2-7; V gene: TRBV5-5; CDR3 protein: CASSRGLAAYEQYF; CDR3 DNA: TGTGCCAGCAGCCGGGGACTAGCGGCCTACGAGCAGTACTTC
D gene: .; clone size: .; J gene: TRBJ1-1; V gene: TRBV6-1; CDR3 protein: CASSGHMNTEAFF; CDR3 DNA: TGTGCCAGCAGTGGACACATGAACACTGAAGCTTTCTTT
D gene: .; clone size: .; J gene: TRBJ1-5; V gene: TRBV7-2; CDR3 protein: CASSGDSNQPQHF; CDR3 DNA: TGTGCCAGCAGCGGTGATAGCAATCAGCCCCAGCATTTT
D gene: .; clone size: .; J gene: TRBJ1-2; V gene: TRBV20-1; CDR3 protein: CSAKREGYTF; CDR3 DNA: TGCAGTGCTAAAAGGGAGGGCTACACCTTC
D gene: .; clone size: many; J gene: TRBJ2-7; V gene: TRBV7-2; CDR3 protein: CASSPGRGREQYF; CDR3 DNA: TGTGCCAGCAGCCCCGGGAGGGGGCGGGAGCAGTACTTC
D gene: TRBD1; clone size: .; J gene: TRBJ2-1; V gene: TRBV2; CDR3 protein: CASSELRDSLRYNEQFF; CDR3 DNA: TGTGCCAGCAGCGAGCTTAGGGACAGCCTACGTTACAATGAGCAGTTCTTC
D gene: .; clone size: .; J gene: TRBJ1-5; V gene: TRBV6-5; CDR3 protein: CASSYSRKQPQHF; CDR3 DNA: TGTGCCAGCAGTTACTCAAGAAAGCAGCCCCAGCATTTT
D gene: TRBD2; clone size: .; J gene: TRBJ2-7; V gene: TRBV20-1; CDR3 protein: CSARSGLAGAYEQYF; CDR3 DNA: TGCAGTGCTAGATCGGGACTAGCGGGGGCCTACGAGCAGTACTTC
D gene: .; clone size: few; J gene: TRBJ1-4; V gene: TRBV2; CDR3 protein: CASSETDAEKLFF; CDR3 DNA: TGTGCCAGCAGTGAGACAGATGCGGAAAAACTGTTTTTT
D gene: TRBD1; clone size: once; J gene: TRBJ1-1; V gene: TRBV12-3/TRBV12-4; CDR3 protein: CASSLPGQTNTEAFF; CDR3 DNA: TGTGCCAGCAGTTTACCGGGACAGACGAACACTGAAGCTTTCTTT
D gene: .; clone size: .; J gene: TRBJ1-1; V gene: TRBV6-5; CDR3 protein: CASAPNLQESSEALF; CDR3 DNA: TGTGCCAGCGCCCCCAATTTGCAGGAGAGCTCTGAAGCTCTCTTT